One T cell receptor beta chain is described in this entry. This table comes from immunoSEQ multiplex PCR, and its TCRdb copy is limited to in-frame clones, with some not included. The table has 130,000 to 150,000 clones, around nine tenths seen once. This entry belongs to a study of blood T cell repertoires in COVID-19. The wider study: Samples representing acute and convalescent COVID-19 were sourced from the United States, Italy and Spain. In each case, the material was cDNA or gDNA derived from T cells, B-cell-depleted T cells, or PBMCs.

The CDR3 is 14 residues long. Per the germline V gene, CDR1 is ENHRY and CDR2 is SYGVKD. Between the trimmed V and J ends, which lost 6 bases and 0 bases, there was a span of 11 bases. The chain has TRBV10-3 and TRBJ1-1; TRBD1 is a possible D gene (5 bases). The sample was peripheral blood. This sequence originates from a woman between 50 and 59 years old with active or convalescent COVID-19. The CDR3 protein is CAIRTERLNTEAFF. The CDR3 bases are TGTGCCATCAGGACAGAGAGGTTGAACACTGAAGCTTTCTTT.